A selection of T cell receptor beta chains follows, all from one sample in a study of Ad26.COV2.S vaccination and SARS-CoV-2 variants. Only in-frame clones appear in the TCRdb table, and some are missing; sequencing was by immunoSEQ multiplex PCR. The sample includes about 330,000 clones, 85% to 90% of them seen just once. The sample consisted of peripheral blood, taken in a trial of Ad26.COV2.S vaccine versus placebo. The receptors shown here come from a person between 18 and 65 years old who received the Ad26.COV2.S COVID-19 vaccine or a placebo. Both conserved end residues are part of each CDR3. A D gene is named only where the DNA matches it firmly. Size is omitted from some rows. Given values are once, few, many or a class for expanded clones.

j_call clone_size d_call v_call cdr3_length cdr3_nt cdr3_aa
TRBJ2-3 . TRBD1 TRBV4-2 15 TGTGCCAGCACCTCGACAGGGGGCGTAACAGATACGCAGTATTTT CASTSTGGVTDTQYF
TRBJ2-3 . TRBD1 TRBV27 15 TGTGCCAGCAGACAGGGGGCAGTTCAGGCAGATACGCAGTATTTT CASRQGAVQADTQYF
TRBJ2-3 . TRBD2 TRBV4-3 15 TGCGCCAGCAGCCTCCTCGGGGGGAGCACAGATACGCAGTATTTT CASSLLGGSTDTQYF
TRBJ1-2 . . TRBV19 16 TGTGCCAGTAGTATTGATGGGGGCCGGGGGCCAAATGGCTACACCTTC CASSIDGGRGPNGYTF
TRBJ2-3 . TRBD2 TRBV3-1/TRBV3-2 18 TGTGCCAGCAGCCAAGGTACTTTAGCGGGGGCTTACACAGATACGCAGTATTTT CASSQGTLAGAYTDTQYF
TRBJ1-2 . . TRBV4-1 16 TGCGCCAGCAGCCAAGATAGAGGCTACTCTTACTATGGCTACACCTTC CASSQDRGYSYYGYTF
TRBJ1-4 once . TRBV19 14 TGTGCCAGTAGCCGGGGGCCCACTAATGAAAAACTGTTTTTT CASSRGPTNEKLFF
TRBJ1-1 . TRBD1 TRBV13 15 TGTGCCAGCAGCGGAAGGGGACAGGGGGTCACTGAAGCTTTCTTT CASSGRGQGVTEAFF
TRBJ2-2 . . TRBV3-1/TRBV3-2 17 TGTGCCAGCAGCCAAGATCAGGAGGGGCCCAACACCGGGGAGCTGTTTTTT CASSQDQEGPNTGELFF
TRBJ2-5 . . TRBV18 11 TGTGCCAGCTCACCCGGGGAGACCCAGTACTTC CASSPGETQYF
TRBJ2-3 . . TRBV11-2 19 TGTGCCAGCAGCTCGGCGGGGCGGGTTGAACTAGCTAGCACAGATACGCAGTATTTT CASSSAGRVELASTDTQYF
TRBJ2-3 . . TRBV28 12 TGTGCCAGCAGCTCCGGGACTTATACGCAGTATTTT CASSSGTYTQYF
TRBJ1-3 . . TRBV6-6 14 TGTGCCAGCAGTTACGCCCCCCCTGGAAACACCATATATTTT CASSYAPPGNTIYF
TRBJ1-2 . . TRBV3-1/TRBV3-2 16 TGTGCCAGCAGCCCTCTCCGGACAGATCCTAACTATGGCTACACCTTC CASSPLRTDPNYGYTF
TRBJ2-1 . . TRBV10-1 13 TGCGCCAGCAGTCACTCCCAACCGAATGAGCAGTTCTTC CASSHSQPNEQFF
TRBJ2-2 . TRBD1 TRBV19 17 TGTGCCACCACCCTTTACGCCCGGGACAGGGTGACCGGGGAGCTGTTTTTT CATTLYARDRVTGELFF
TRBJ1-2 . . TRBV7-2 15 TGTGCCAGCAGCTTAGTCTTAGTGGGTAACTATGGCTACACCTTC CASSLVLVGNYGYTF
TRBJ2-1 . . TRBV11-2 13 TGTGCCAGCAGCTTAACCCGGTACAATGAGCAGTTCTTC CASSLTRYNEQFF
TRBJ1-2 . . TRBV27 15 TGTGCCAGCGGATCCGGGACCTCACCCAGGAGTGGCTACACCTTC CASGSGTSPRSGYTF
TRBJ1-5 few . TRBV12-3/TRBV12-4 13 TGTGCCAGCAGTCCACTTAGCAATCAGCCCCAGCATTTT CASSPLSNQPQHF
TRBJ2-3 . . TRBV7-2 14 TGTGCCAGCAGCTTCTCCGGTTCTACAGATACGCAGTATTTT CASSFSGSTDTQYF
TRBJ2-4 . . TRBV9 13 TGTGCCAGCAGCCCGTGGGGTTACGGCATTCAGTACTTC CASSPWGYGIQYF
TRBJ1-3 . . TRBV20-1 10 TGCAGTGCCCCCCGGGGCAAGGGGGAATTT CSAPRGKGEF
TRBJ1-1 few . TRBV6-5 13 TGTGCCAGCAGTTACCCCCCGTACACTGAAGCTTTCTTT CASSYPPYTEAFF
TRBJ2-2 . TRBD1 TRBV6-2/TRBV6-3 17 TGTGCCAGCAGTTACTCGCTGACAGGGAAAAAGAACGGGGAGCTGTTTTTT CASSYSLTGKKNGELFF
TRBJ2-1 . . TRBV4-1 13 TGCGCCAGCAGCGTACCCGGGAACAATGAGCAGTTCTTC CASSVPGNNEQFF
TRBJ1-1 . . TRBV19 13 TGTGCCAGTAGTGTAAAACTGAACACTGAAGCTTTCTTT CASSVKLNTEAFF
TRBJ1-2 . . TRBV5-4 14 TGTGCCAGCAGGATCCGGGACTCCAACTATGGCTACACCTTC CASRIRDSNYGYTF
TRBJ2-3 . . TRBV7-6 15 TGTGCCAGCAGCTACACTGGAACTAGTACAGATACGCAGTATTTT CASSYTGTSTDTQYF
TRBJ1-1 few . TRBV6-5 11 TGTGCCAGCAAGGTGAACACTGAAGCTTTCTTT CASKVNTEAFF
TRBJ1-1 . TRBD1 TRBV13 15 TGTGCCAGCAGCCCGACAGGGGTAGGTATCACTGAAGCTTTCTTT CASSPTGVGITEAFF
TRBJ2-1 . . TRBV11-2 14 TGTGCCAGCAGCTTAGTTCGGGGGCCTGTGGAGCAGTTCTTC CASSLVRGPVEQFF
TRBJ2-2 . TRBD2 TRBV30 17 TGTGCCTGGAGTGTACTTCGGGGGGAGATTAACACCGGGGAGCTGTTTTTT CAWSVLRGEINTGELFF
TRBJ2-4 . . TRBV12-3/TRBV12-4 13 TGTGCCAGCAGTCCGTCGGGCCCGGGCATTCAGTACTTC CASSPSGPGIQYF
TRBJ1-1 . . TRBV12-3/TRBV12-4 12 TGTGCCAGCAGGGTACTCTACACTGAAGCTTTCTTT CASRVLYTEAFF
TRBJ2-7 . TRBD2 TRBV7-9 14 TGTGCCAGCAGCCTGCAGGGTAGCGGGGGGGAGCAGTACTTC CASSLQGSGGEQYF
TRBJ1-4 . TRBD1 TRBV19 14 TGTGCCAGTAGTACACAGGGGATGGGTGAAAAACTGTTTTTT CASSTQGMGEKLFF
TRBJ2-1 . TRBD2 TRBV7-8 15 TGTGCCAGCAGCTCAGGAGCGGGGAGATACAATGAGCAGTTCTTC CASSSGAGRYNEQFF
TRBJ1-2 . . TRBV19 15 TGTGCCAGTAGAAAGGGAGGGGTAGCTAACTATGGCTACACCTTC CASRKGGVANYGYTF
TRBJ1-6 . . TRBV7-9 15 TGTGCCAGCAGCTTTGGAGGGACCCATAATTCACCCCTCCACTTT CASSFGGTHNSPLHF
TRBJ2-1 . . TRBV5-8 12 TGTGCCAGCAGCTTGATTGGGGATGAGCAGTTCTTC CASSLIGDEQFF
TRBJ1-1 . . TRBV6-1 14 TGTGCCAGCAGTGAGGTTACACCGAACACTGAAGCTTTCTTT CASSEVTPNTEAFF
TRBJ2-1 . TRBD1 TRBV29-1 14 TGCAGCGTTCGCTGGGACAGGGTAGTGGGTGAGCAGTTCTTC CSVRWDRVVGEQFF
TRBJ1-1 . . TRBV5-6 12 TGTGCCAGCAGCTTGGGTCGGACTGAAGCTTTCTTT CASSLGRTEAFF
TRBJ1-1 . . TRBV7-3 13 TGTGCCAGCAGCGCCCAGGGGTACACTGAAGCTTTCTTT CASSAQGYTEAFF
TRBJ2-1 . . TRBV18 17 TGTGCCAGCTCACCACCGGACACCCAACCCACCTACAATGAGCAGTTCTTC CASSPPDTQPTYNEQFF
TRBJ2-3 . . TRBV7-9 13 TGTGCCAGCAGCTTCTCTACCACAGATACGCAGTATTTT CASSFSTTDTQYF
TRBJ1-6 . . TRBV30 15 TGTGCCTGGAGTGAGGGTATTGTGCGTAATTCACCCCTCCACTTT CAWSEGIVRNSPLHF